The present T cell receptor beta chain was sequenced within a study of regulatory T cells in long-lasting Graves disease. Study findings and constraints: More public clonotypes were shared by persistent patients (around 2,600) than by new patients (about 970).

iRepertoire HTBI primers and Arm-PCR of CDR3 regions built TCR beta libraries. Using its own MiXCR run on the multiplex PCR reads, TCRdb lists one record per CDR3 protein. The repertoire includes 250,000 to 300,000 distinct CDR3 sequences, approximately 18% of them detected once, and 12% to 15% sits in the top ten. Time point described: newly diagnosed GD, antithyroid drugs for less than 3 months. PBMC RNA served as the TCR library source. The germline CDR1 and CDR2 sequences are DFQATT and SNEGSKA (reference sequence). This CDR3 has 13 amino acids. Details on this clonotype: The antigen is not known. Its ends do not fully match the called genes, so a read error is possible.

These data also featured in a second study, about T cells in Graves' hyperthyroidism and ophthalmopathy.

The clonotype was recovered from a woman aged 25 to 45 with Graves disease. This chain links TRBV20-1 with TRBJ1-4; a weak D match, TRBD1 (6 bases). Sequences were derived from peripheral blood mononuclear cells (PBMCs), sampled at new diagnosis, from a patient treated with antithyroid drugs. The CDR3: CSARGSTNEKLLF. CDR3 sequence (DNA): TGCAGTGCCAGGGGTTCGACTAATGAAAAACTGCTTTTT.